This T cell receptor (beta chain) originates from a study of memory CD4+ T cells and cytomegalovirus serostatus (dated by TCRdb to between 2019 and 2020). In the study overall: The cohort comprised 33 healthy Belgian adults, 9 CMV seropositive and about 25 CMV seronegative. CD4+ memory TCRbeta repertoires of a Belgian cohort with known cytomegalovirus serostatus were sequenced in order to replicate a published TCR-based CMV serostatus classifier.

The paper as a whole reports these results and caveats: Only CD4+CD45RO+ memory cells were sequenced, in contrast to the original study, which included naive and memory CD4+ and CD8+ populations. The original-framework classifier achieved a median bootstrapped AUC of about 0.94 with a 95% CI of 0.76-1.00 on the Belgian cohort. Among the 150 or so previously reported CMV-associated TCRbeta sequences, some 69 showed up in the CD4+ memory repertoires, with each one found in between one and five individuals. For CMV serostatus prediction, a median bootstrapped AUC of 0.95 was reached with the original framework, and a median bootstrapped AUC of roughly 0.89 was reached with a US-trained random forest. Results were interpreted as suggesting that the CMV-associated TCR signature is largely present in the CD4+ memory repertoire.

A FACSAria II was used to sort memory CD4+ T cells, defined as single viable CD3+CD4+CD8-CD45RO+ cells. CMV serostatus was assessed using a Roche Elecsys assay, by which serum IgG against CMV pp150, pp28, p38 and p52 was detected. Following thawing, total CD4+ T cells were enriched through positive selection using CD4 magnetic microbeads. The samples came from a different study that was designed specifically to examine the CD4+ T cell memory repertoire. Peripheral blood mononuclear cells were isolated and cryopreserved according to standard operating procedures, and serum was kept at -80 degrees C. The staining relied on CD3-PerCP (BW264/56), CD4-APC (RPA-T4), CD45RO-PE (UCHT1) and CD8-Pacific Orange (3B5) antibodies, and Sytox blue was used to exclude non-viable cells. V sheds 0 bases and J sheds 11 bases, leaving 14 bases between their ends. Including cysteine and phenylalanine, the CDR3 has 13 amino acids. Solely the CDR3 DNA is kept, with 39 bases framed from the first base. Reading the germline V gene (reference sequence) gives CDR1 SGHKS and CDR2 YYEKEE.

With respect to this clone: It lacks a known antigen. Qualities for individual bases were not recorded, and no much larger clone is one base off.

Genomic DNA was extracted from sorted cells with the Quick-DNA Microprep Kit. Amplification of TCRbeta DNA was done with the immunoSEQ hsTCRbeta kit, following the protocol from the manufacturer. TCRbeta libraries were sequenced on an Illumina MiSeq instrument. Turning to the authors' computational methods: After out-of-frame sequences were removed, 2 million to 2.5 million distinct TCRbeta sequences remained, averaging about 61,000 per individual. Each individual was scored using the number of around 180 previously reported CMV-associated TCRbeta sequences that the individual carried and the total number of productive distinct TCRbeta sequences. A beta-binomial model was reimplemented in Python, and scikit-learn random forests with default parameters were trained on US cohort data. Classifier performance on the Belgian cohort was reported as the median AUC with percentile confidence intervals calculated over 10,000 bootstrap iterations. Drawn from immuneACCESS, this table holds only the in-frame rearrangements with V and J called that TCRdb kept. Clones are partly lost; checked studies trace under half to an unresolved V gene and leave the rest unexplained. From that table come the V and J calls and clone size; the DNA was used to work out D and trimming. Across this sample there are tens of thousands of clones, with 75% to 85% seen only once. Roughly 0.88% of the sample goes to the ten largest clones.

This clonotype was obtained from an adult in good health and CMV-seronegative. Sequencing used memory CD4+ T cells from blood. This sequence uses TRBV5-5 and TRBJ1-1, with a tentative D gene TRBD1 over 6 matching bases. CDR3 loop: CASSLAGAGDAFF. The DNA sequence reads TGTGCCAGCAGCTTGGCTGGGGCAGGGGACGCTTTCTTT.